Sequencing of this T cell receptor (beta chain) was carried out in a study of breast tumors, draining lymph nodes, adjacent tissues. Study observations and caveats: The lymph node origin of tumor T cells was framed as consistent with a hypothesis, not demonstrated. Tumors had less TCR diversity than lymph nodes, more than nontumor tissue. The data were judged consistent with most tumor T cells coming from lymph node and expanding in tumor. Compared with basal-like, luminal-like tumors shared significantly more repertoire with nontumor tissue.

Samples came from axillary lymph nodes draining the breast cancer. This CDR3 contains 16 residues. Germline loops: CDR1 MDHEN, CDR2 SYDVKM. From the multiplex PCR reads, TCRdb called clonotypes with MiXCR, one entry per CDR3 protein. The data hold about 180,000 distinct CDR3 sequences, with 30% to 35% observed a single time. On this clonotype: Its antigen is unidentified. The junction differs from germline at one of its ends, possibly a read error.

This receptor was obtained from a female donor with breast cancer. Some clones in this sample may be carry-over from other donors' samples. The genes are TRBV28 and TRBJ1-5; 9 bases line up with TRBD1. Sequenced sample: axillary lymph node tissue. The CDR3 DNA follows: TGTACCAGCAGTTTCCTTGGGACAGGGTTCAATCAGCCCCAGCATTTT. Its protein product is CTSSFLGTGFNQPQHF.